These 32 T cell receptor beta chains originate from one sample sequenced in a study of control samples from healthy donors and cancer patients. Sequencing used immunoSEQ multiplex PCR; TCRdb keeps in-frame clones, though not all of them. The sample carries 180,000 or so clones, just over 90% recorded once. Sequencing input: blood. These receptors came from a woman aged 55-69 years in good health.

V and J are TRBV7-7 and TRBJ2-5; D is undetermined. This CDR3 has 14 amino acids. Germline V gene sequence: CDR1 SSHAT, CDR2 FNYEAQ (reference sequence). The V end was cut by 5 bases, the J end by 3 bases, with 13 bases between. CDR3: CASSPEVTEETQYF. In DNA, the CDR3 is TGTGCCAGCAGCCCAGAGGTAACAGAAGAGACCCAGTACTTC. Looking up the rest from reference TRBV7-7 and TRBJ2-5 gives the full variable domain: GAGVSQSPRYKVTKRGQDVTLRCDPISSHATLYWYQQALGQGPEFLTYFNYEAQPDKSGLPSDRFSAERPEGSISTLTIQRTEQRDSAMYRCASSPEVTEETQYFGPGTRLLVL.

This clone was seen only once. The V gene is TRBV7-2, the J gene TRBJ1-1; the match to TRBD1 covers 7 bases. Trimming at V came to 0 bases and at J to 4 bases, leaving 8 bases not matched to a gene. The CDR3 has 16 residues. Germline CDR1 reads SGHTA; CDR2 reads FQGNSA. Here the CDR3 DNA reads TGTGCCAGCAGCTTAGCGGGGACCAGGGGGGGCACTGAAGCTTTCTTT. This codes for CASSLAGTRGGTEAFF.

The CDR3 protein is CASSLLRIAQAFF. The CDR3 bases are TGTGCCAGCAGCTTATTACGCATTGCCCAAGCTTTCTTT. The chain is built from TRBV7-9 and TRBJ1-1; D unclear. In germline, CDR1 is SEHNR, CDR2 FQNEAQ (reference sequence). Trimming took 2 bases from V and 9 from J, leaving 13 bases between them. This CDR3 is built from 13 residues.

The rearrangement uses TRBV10-2 and TRBJ2-7, with a possible D match to TRBD1 (5 bases). V shed 8 bases and J shed 1 base, with 15 bases lying between them. The CDR3 spans 14 residues. Germline CDR1 reads WSHSY; CDR2 reads SAAADI. In nucleotides, the CDR3 is TGCGCCAGCGGTAGACAGAGTTCATCCTACGAGCAGTACTTC. Amino acids: CASGRQSSSYEQYF.

The rearrangement uses TRBV5-1 and TRBJ2-6; unclear D gene. V shed 0 bases and J shed 0 bases, with 7 bases lying between them. This CDR3 spans 16 amino acids. From germline, CDR1 is SGHRS and CDR2 YFSETQ. The DNA of the CDR3 is TGCGCCAGCAGCTTGGGTCCCCTCTCTGGGGCCAACGTCCTGACTTTC. This sequence encodes CASSLGPLSGANVLTF.

The rearrangement joins TRBV5-1 to TRBJ1-6, with a weak D call TRBD1 (5 bases). This CDR3 spans 14 amino acids. CDR1 and CDR2 (germline): SGHRS, YFSETQ. The germline V and J ends were trimmed by 0 bases and 13 bases, with 14 bases remaining between them. The DNA for the CDR3 is TGCGCCAGCAGCTTGGCCACGGGGGAATATCCCCTCCACTTT. Residues: CASSLATGEYPLHF.

This sequence joins TRBV18 and TRBJ1-1, with D uncertain. The CDR3 runs 13 residues. CDR1 and CDR2 (germline): KGHSH, LQKENI. V lost 5 bases, J lost 3 bases, and 10 bases lay in between. CDR3 nucleotides: TGTGCCAGCTCAACGAGTATGGACACTGAAGCTTTCTTT. Translated, it gives CASSTSMDTEAFF.

The chain carries TRBV6-2 or TRBV6-3 and TRBJ2-1; D is perhaps TRBD1 (5 bases). Per germline, CDR1 MNHEY and CDR2 SVGEGT. V was pared by 5 bases and J by 7 bases, with 9 bases between. The CDR3 is 12 residues long. Here the CDR3 DNA reads TGTGCCAGCAGTCAGACAGTAAATGAGCAGTTCTTC. Protein: CASSQTVNEQFF.

V and J are TRBV6-1 and TRBJ1-2; 8 bases align to TRBD1. V trimming: 2 bases; J trimming: 4 bases; junction bases outside the gene matches: 12. Germline V lookup: CDR1 MNHNS, CDR2 SASEGT. The CDR3 is made up of 17 amino acids. CDR3 amino acids: CASSERATPGGGYGYTF. CDR3 nucleotides: TGTGCCAGCAGTGAAAGAGCGACGCCAGGGGGCGGCTATGGCTACACCTTC.

The chain uses TRBV4-3 and TRBJ1-4, with a tentative D call TRBD1 (5 bases). This CDR3 has 19 residues. Trimming took off 1 base at V and 5 bases at J, with 23 bases between the two ends. Germline CDR1 and CDR2: LGHNA and YSLEER. CDR3 sequence reads: CASSQGSAALGGHNEKLFF. The CDR3 DNA follows: TGCGCCAGCAGCCAAGGATCTGCAGCTCTGGGGGGTCACAATGAAAAACTGTTTTTT.

The chain carries TRBV9 and TRBJ2-7, with a possible D match to TRBD2 (6 bases). The CDR3 is 14 amino acids. Germline-derived CDR1 and CDR2 are SGDLS and YYNGEE. V was trimmed by 0 bases and J by 6 bases, leaving 13 bases between them. The CDR3 DNA sequence: TGTGCCAGCAGCGTAGGGTTTAGGGAGGCCGAGCAGTACTTC. Translation gives CASSVGFREAEQYF.

This clone was seen only once. A read error may account for a junction end that differs from germline. This rearrangement joins TRBV19 to TRBJ1-3; D not certain. The CDR3 is made up of 13 amino acids. The germline V gene has CDR1 LNHDA and CDR2 SQIVND (reference sequence). The CDR3 DNA follows: TGTGCCAGTAGGATAGCCTCTGGAAACACCATATATTTT. Translation: CASRIASGNTIYF.

This chain connects TRBV3-1 (or the pseudogene TRBV3-2) to TRBJ1-2; D uncertain. Trimming removed 0 bases at V and 14 bases at J, with 13 bases between. This CDR3 is built from 12 residues. Germline CDR1 LGHDT, CDR2 YNNKEL (reference sequence). In DNA form, the CDR3 reads TGTGCCAGCAGCCAAGATGGGGAATGGGTGACCTTC. It is translated as CASSQDGEWVTF.

This chain joins TRBV15 and TRBJ2-7, with a tentative D call TRBD1 (6 bases). The CDR3 is made up of 13 amino acids. The germline V gene has CDR1 LNHNV and CDR2 YYDKDF (reference sequence). The V end lost 6 bases, the J end lost 4 bases, and 13 bases lay between the germline ends. CDR3 loop: CATSSGAVYEQYF. CDR3 bases: TGTGCCACCAGTTCAGGGGCGGTATACGAGCAGTACTTC.

V is TRBV7-9 and J is TRBJ1-4, with 8 bases fitting TRBD1. V lost 5 bases, J lost 8 bases, and 7 bases stayed unmatched. The CDR3 contains 14 residues. Germline CDR1 reads SEHNR; CDR2 reads FQNEAQ (reference sequence). Here the CDR3 reads CASSPRTGSEKLFF. The CDR3 DNA reads as TGTGCCAGCAGCCCCAGGACAGGGTCCGAAAAACTGTTTTTT.

This clone was counted once. CDR3: CASSIYSATADTQYF. The CDR3 DNA reads as TGTGCCAGTAGTATATACAGCGCGACCGCAGATACGCAGTATTTT. The chain carries TRBV19 and TRBJ2-3, with D unresolved. Trimming shortened V by 2 bases and J by 4 bases, and 13 bases separated the two germline ends. This CDR3 contains 15 residues. From germline, CDR1 is LNHDA and CDR2 SQIVND (reference sequence). Drawing the rest from reference TRBV19 and TRBJ2-3, the complete variable domain is DGGITQSPKYLFRKEGQNVTLSCEQNLNHDAMYWYRQDPGQGLRLIYYSQIVNDFQKGDIAEGYSVSREKKESFPLTVTSAQKNPTAFYLCASSIYSATADTQYFGPGTRLTVL.

This clone showed up just once. V usage is TRBV7-9 and J usage is TRBJ2-1, with 11 bases matching TRBD2. The CDR3 sequence is 18 residues long. Germline V gives CDR1 SEHNR, CDR2 FQNEAQ (reference sequence). The trim removed 6 bases at V and 2 bases at J, leaving 12 bases unmatched. CDR3 bases: TGTGCCAGCAGTCCACACCAGCTAGCGGGGGGACCCTACAATGAGCAGTTCTTC. Protein: CASSPHQLAGGPYNEQFF. The full variable domain, with the rest looked up from reference TRBV7-9 and TRBJ2-1, is DTGVSQNPRHKITKRGQNVTFRCDPISEHNRLYWYRQTLGQGPEFLTYFQNEAQLEKSRLLSDRFSAERPKGSFSTLEIQRTEQGDSAMYLCASSPHQLAGGPYNEQFFGPGTRLTVL.

The chain combines TRBV10-3 with TRBJ2-5, with D perhaps matching TRBD1 or TRBD2 (6 bases each). CDR3 size: 14 residues. Trimming pared 2 bases from V and 4 bases from J, leaving 11 bases between. CDR1 is ENHRY and CDR2 is SYGVKD in the germline V gene. The CDR3 DNA follows: TGTGCCATCAGTGAGCCGGGGGCGGGAGAGACCCAGTACTTC. It yields the protein CAISEPGAGETQYF.

This chain joins TRBV6-5 and TRBJ2-1; D might be TRBD1 or TRBD2, each matching 5 bases. The V end lost 2 bases, the J end lost 9 bases, and 14 bases lay between the germline ends. This CDR3 has 14 amino acids. The germline V gene has CDR1 MNHEY and CDR2 SVGAGI. The CDR3 nucleotides are TGTGCCAGCAGTTACCTGGGGACCATTAGTGAGCAGTTCTTC. Translation: CASSYLGTISEQFF.

The gene calls are TRBV18 and TRBJ1-5, with D possibly matching TRBD1 (6 bases). This CDR3 contains 18 residues. V was shortened by 3 bases and J by 2 bases, with 20 bases between the two germline ends. Germline V CDR1 and CDR2: KGHSH, LQKENI. This CDR3 reads CASSPPRGDIRGNQPQHF. As DNA, the CDR3 is TGTGCCAGCTCACCCCCGCGAGGGGACATCCGGGGCAATCAGCCCCAGCATTTT.

This chain uses TRBV18 with TRBJ1-3, with TRBD1 matching 7 bases. The CDR3 extends over 16 amino acids. V gave up 1 base and J gave up 2 bases; unmatched junction bases: 5. Looked up from germline, CDR1 is KGHSH and CDR2 is LQKENI. The CDR3 here is CASSPQGAFPGNTIYF. CDR3 in DNA: TGTGCCAGCTCACCACAGGGGGCTTTTCCTGGAAACACCATATATTTT.

This clone was picked up one time. V is TRBV6-5 and J is TRBJ2-4; D perhaps matches TRBD2 (5 bases). CDR1 and CDR2 from the germline V gene are MNHEY and SVGAGI. The germline V and J ends were trimmed by 5 bases and 15 bases, with 17 bases remaining between them. The CDR3 runs to 12 residues. The CDR3 reads CASSPLLGWPYF. CDR3 bases: TGTGCCAGCAGTCCACTACTAGGGTGGCCGTACTTC.

The chain joins TRBV5-1 to TRBJ2-5, with 10 bases fitting TRBD1. Unmatched junction bases numbered 8, after V lost 2 bases and J lost 4 bases. CDR1 and CDR2 from the germline V gene are SGHRS and YFSETQ. The length of the CDR3 is 16 residues. The DNA for the CDR3 is TGCGCCAGCAGCTTCTCCGCGACAGGGGGCCGAGAGACCCAGTACTTC. Protein sequence: CASSFSATGGRETQYF. The full variable domain, completed using reference TRBV5-1 and TRBJ2-5, is KAGVTQTPRYLIKTRGQQVTLSCSPISGHRSVSWYQQTPGQGLQFLFEYFSETQRNKGNFPGRFSGRQFSNSRSEMNVSTLELGDSALYLCASSFSATGGRETQYFGPGTRLLVL.

Ten or more counts support this clone. The chain has TRBV6-5 and TRBJ1-3, with a possible D match to TRBD1 (6 bases). The CDR3 sequence is 13 residues long. The V and J ends lost 8 bases and 8 bases respectively, with 16 bases between them. CDR1 is MNHEY and CDR2 is SVGAGI in the germline V gene. The CDR3 nucleotides are TGTGCCAGCGAAACGCAGGGGTTAGACACCATATATTTT. Its translation is CASETQGLDTIYF.

V gene TRBV2 combines with J gene TRBJ1-6; D is unresolved. CDR1 and CDR2 from the germline V gene are SNHLY and FYNNEI. The CDR3 consists of 16 residues. Trimming took 3 bases from V and 9 from J, leaving 18 bases between them. For the CDR3, the DNA is TGTGCCAGCAGTGACTCATCTAACAGAGAAGGTTCACCCCTCCACTTT. It translates to CASSDSSNREGSPLHF.

This clone has only a few counts. The chain carries TRBV18 and TRBJ1-3; 7 nucleotides line up with TRBD1. CDR3 size: 16 residues. V was pared by 2 bases and J by 0 bases, with 4 bases of the junction left unmatched. Per the germline V gene, CDR1 is KGHSH and CDR2 is LQKENI. The CDR3: CASSPVQGSSGNTIYF. CDR3 in DNA: TGTGCCAGCTCACCAGTACAGGGGTCCTCTGGAAACACCATATATTTT. The complete variable domain, with remaining parts taken from reference TRBV18 and TRBJ1-3, reads NAGVMQNPRHLVRRRGQEARLRCSPMKGHSHVYWYRQLPEEGLKFMVYLQKENIIDESGMPKERFSAEFPKEGPSILRIQQVVRGDSAAYFCASSPVQGSSGNTIYFGEGSWLTVV.

The rearrangement links TRBV18 to TRBJ2-1; the D gene is possibly TRBD2 (6 bases). The V end was cut by 2 bases, the J end by 9 bases, with 8 bases between. The germline gives CDR1 KGHSH, CDR2 LQKENI. CDR3 length: 12 residues. In nucleotides, the CDR3 is TGTGCCAGCTCACCAATCGGGAGTGAGCAGTTCTTC. This sequence encodes CASSPIGSEQFF.

The V call is TRBV5-6, the J call TRBJ1-3; no definite D call. Germline V CDR1 and CDR2: SGHDT, YYEEEE. The CDR3 extends over 15 amino acids. Trimming left V 3 bases short and J 0 bases short, with 10 bases between. For the CDR3, the DNA is TGTGCCAGCAGCTACAAGGGAATCTCTGGAAACACCATATATTTT. Translation gives CASSYKGISGNTIYF.

This sequence joins TRBV6-4 and TRBJ2-3; 12 nucleotides agree with TRBD2. V was pared by 5 bases and J by 5 bases, with 2 bases of the junction left unmatched. From germline, CDR1 is MRHNA and CDR2 SNTAGT. The CDR3 is made up of 14 amino acids. CDR3 coding DNA: TGTGCCAGCAGTCGACTAGCGGGGGAAGATACGCAGTATTTT. Translated: CASSRLAGEDTQYF.

This clone was seen only once. This rearrangement joins TRBV2 to TRBJ2-1, with 14 bases matching TRBD2. V shed 6 bases, J shed 16 bases, and the junction held 5 bases outside the gene matches. Germline CDR1 and CDR2: SNHLY and FYNNEI. This CDR3 is built from 12 residues. This CDR3 is CASRGTSGRFFF. In DNA form, the CDR3 reads TGTGCCAGCAGAGGGACTAGCGGGAGATTTTTCTTC.

The J gene is TRBJ1-1, the V gene TRBV5-6; TRBD1 might be the D (5 bases). Germline CDR1 and CDR2: SGHDT and YYEEEE. Trimming took 0 bases from V and 9 from J, leaving 6 bases between them. The CDR3 runs to 11 residues. In nucleotides, the CDR3 is TGTGCCAGCAGCTTGGGACAGAAAGCTTTCTTT. It is translated as CASSLGQKAFF.

The chain carries TRBV7-2 and TRBJ2-1, with 14 bases fitting TRBD2. The V segment lost 5 bases and the J segment 8 bases; nucleotides outside the gene matches: 8. Germline-derived CDR1 and CDR2 are SGHTA and FQGNSA. CDR3 length: 16 amino acids. The CDR3 region is CASSRTSGGPGDEQFF. The CDR3 nucleotides read TGTGCCAGCAGCCGGACTAGCGGGGGGCCCGGCGATGAGCAGTTCTTC.